This T cell receptor beta chain was documented in a study of T cell changes during pregnancy in multiple sclerosis. The CDR3 runs 13 residues. The V end lost 6 bases, the J end lost 5 bases, and 11 bases lay between the germline ends. In germline, CDR1 is MDHEN, CDR2 SYDVKM. The protocol was immunoSEQ multiplex PCR, while the TCRdb copy is restricted to in-frame clones and leaves out a portion. The sample lists around 42,000 clones; 92% were seen once. The specimen was CD4+ T cells from peripheral blood mononuclear cells, collected in the third trimester of pregnancy. V gene TRBV28 combines with J gene TRBJ1-5; D not certain. The TCR originated in a female donor with multiple sclerosis, enrolled in a pregnancy study. CDR3 residues: CASRAGEYQPQHF. In nucleotides, the CDR3 is TGTGCCAGCAGGGCGGGAGAGTATCAGCCCCAGCATTTT.